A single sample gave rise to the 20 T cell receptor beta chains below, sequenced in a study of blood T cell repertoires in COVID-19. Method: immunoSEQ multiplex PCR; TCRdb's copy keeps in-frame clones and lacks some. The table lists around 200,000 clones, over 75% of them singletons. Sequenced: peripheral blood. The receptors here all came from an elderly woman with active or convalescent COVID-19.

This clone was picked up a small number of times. As DNA, the CDR3 is TGTGCCTGCCTGACAGGGAAAAACTCCTACGAGCAGTACTTC. Translation gives CACLTGKNSYEQYF. The rearrangement joins TRBV30 to TRBJ2-7, with 7 bases identical to TRBD1. This CDR3 has 14 amino acids. The germline V gene encodes CDR1 GTSNPN and CDR2 SVGIG (reference sequence). With 6 bases clipped from V and 0 bases from J, the junction kept 8 bases outside the gene matches.

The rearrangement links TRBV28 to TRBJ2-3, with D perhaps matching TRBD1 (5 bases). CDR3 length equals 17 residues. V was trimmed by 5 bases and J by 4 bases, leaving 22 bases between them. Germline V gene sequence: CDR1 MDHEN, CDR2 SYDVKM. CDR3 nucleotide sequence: TGTGCCAGCAGTCCCCGACCTGGACAAGGAACGGCAGATACGCAGTATTTT. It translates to CASSPRPGQGTADTQYF.

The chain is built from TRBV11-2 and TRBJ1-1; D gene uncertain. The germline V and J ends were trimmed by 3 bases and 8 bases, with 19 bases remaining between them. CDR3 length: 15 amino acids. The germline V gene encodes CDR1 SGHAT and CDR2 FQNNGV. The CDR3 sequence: CASSFSVADLNEAFF. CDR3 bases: TGTGCCAGCAGCTTCTCGGTTGCGGATTTAAACGAAGCTTTCTTT.

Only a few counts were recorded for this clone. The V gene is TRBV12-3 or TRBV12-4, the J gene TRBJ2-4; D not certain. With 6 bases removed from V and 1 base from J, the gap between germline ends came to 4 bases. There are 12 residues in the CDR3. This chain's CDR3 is CASRQAKNIQYF. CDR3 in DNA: TGTGCCAGCAGGCAGGCCAAAAACATTCAGTACTTC.

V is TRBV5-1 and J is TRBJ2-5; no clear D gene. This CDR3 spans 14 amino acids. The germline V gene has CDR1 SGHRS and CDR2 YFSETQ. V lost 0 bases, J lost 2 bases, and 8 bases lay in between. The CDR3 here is CASSLVPAQETQYF. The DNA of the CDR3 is TGCGCCAGCAGCTTGGTGCCAGCGCAAGAGACCCAGTACTTC. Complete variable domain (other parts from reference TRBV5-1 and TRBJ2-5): KAGVTQTPRYLIKTRGQQVTLSCSPISGHRSVSWYQQTPGQGLQFLFEYFSETQRNKGNFPGRFSGRQFSNSRSEMNVSTLELGDSALYLCASSLVPAQETQYFGPGTRLLVL.

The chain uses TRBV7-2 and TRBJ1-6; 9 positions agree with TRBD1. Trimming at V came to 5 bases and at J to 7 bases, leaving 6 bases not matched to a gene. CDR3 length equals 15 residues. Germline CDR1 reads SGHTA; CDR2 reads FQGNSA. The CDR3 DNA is TGTGCCAGCAGCCCCCGGACAGGGGAAAATTCACCCCTCCACTTT. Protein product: CASSPRTGENSPLHF.

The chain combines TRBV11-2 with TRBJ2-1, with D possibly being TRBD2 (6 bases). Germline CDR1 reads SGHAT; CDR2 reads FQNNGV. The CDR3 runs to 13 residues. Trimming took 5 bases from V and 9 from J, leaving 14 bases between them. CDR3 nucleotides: TGTGCCAGCAGCAGGGGAGGTGTCGGTGAGCAGTTCTTC. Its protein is CASSRGGVGEQFF. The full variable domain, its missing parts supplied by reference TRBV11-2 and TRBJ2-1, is EAGVAQSPRYKIIEKRQSVAFWCNPISGHATLYWYQQILGQGPKLLIQFQNNGVVDDSQLPKDRFSAERLKGVDSTLKIQPAKLEDSAVYLCASSRGGVGEQFFGPGTRLTVL.

CDR3 protein: CASSSRQGAYNEQFF. The CDR3 coding sequence is TGTGCCAGCAGCTCCAGACAGGGGGCCTACAATGAGCAGTTCTTC. The chain is built from TRBV5-4 and TRBJ2-1, with TRBD1 matching over 9 bases. V shed 3 bases, J shed 2 bases, and the junction held 3 bases outside the gene matches. CDR1 is SGHNT, CDR2 YYREEE, per germline (reference sequence). The CDR3 is 15 residues long.

The DNA of the CDR3 is TGCGCCAGCAGCCTTAAGGACAGGGCTAGCACTGAAGCTTTCTTT. It yields the protein CASSLKDRASTEAFF. The rearrangement joins TRBV4-3 to TRBJ1-1; 8 bases match TRBD1. The germline gives CDR1 LGHNA, CDR2 YSLEER. V lost 4 bases to trimming and J lost 4 bases; unmatched junction nucleotides: 8. CDR3 size: 15 residues.

The CDR3 nucleotides read TGTGCCAGCAGCTTGGCTGAGGTAAACGTCCACGAGCAGTACTTC. Its translation: CASSLAEVNVHEQYF. V gene TRBV5-4 combines with J gene TRBJ2-7; D remains ambiguous. Trimming pared 0 bases from V and 5 bases from J, leaving 15 bases between. In germline, CDR1 is SGHNT, CDR2 YYREEE (reference sequence). The CDR3 consists of 15 residues. The complete variable domain, with remaining parts taken from reference TRBV5-4 and TRBJ2-7, reads ETGVTQSPTHLIKTRGQQVTLRCSSQSGHNTVSWYQQALGQGPQFIFQYYREEENGRGNFPPRFSGLQFPNYSSELNVNALELDDSALYLCASSLAEVNVHEQYFGPGTRLTVT.

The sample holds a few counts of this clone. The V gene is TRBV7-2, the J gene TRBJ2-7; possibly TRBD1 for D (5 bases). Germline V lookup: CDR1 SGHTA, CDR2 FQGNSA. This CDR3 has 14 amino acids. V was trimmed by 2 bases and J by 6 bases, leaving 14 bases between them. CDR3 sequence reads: CASSLYTFGAEQYF. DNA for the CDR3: TGTGCCAGCAGCTTATACACGTTTGGGGCCGAGCAGTACTTC.

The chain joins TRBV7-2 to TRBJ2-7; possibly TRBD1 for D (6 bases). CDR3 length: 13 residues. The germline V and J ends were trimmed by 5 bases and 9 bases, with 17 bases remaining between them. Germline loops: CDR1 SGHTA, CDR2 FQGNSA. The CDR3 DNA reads TGTGCCAGCAGCGAAAACACAGGGTTGTCGCAGTACTTC. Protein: CASSENTGLSQYF.

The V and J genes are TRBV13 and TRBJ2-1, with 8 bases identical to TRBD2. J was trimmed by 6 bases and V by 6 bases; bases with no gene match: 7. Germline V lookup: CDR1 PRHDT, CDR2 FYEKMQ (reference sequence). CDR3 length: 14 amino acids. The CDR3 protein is CASRWRGAGNEQFF. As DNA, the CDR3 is TGTGCCAGCAGATGGCGGGGGGCCGGCAATGAGCAGTTCTTC.

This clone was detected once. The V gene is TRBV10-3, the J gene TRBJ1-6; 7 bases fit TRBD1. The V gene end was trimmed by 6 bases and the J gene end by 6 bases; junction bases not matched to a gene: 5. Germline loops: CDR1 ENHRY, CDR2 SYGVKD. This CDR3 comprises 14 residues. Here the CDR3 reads CAISSWDSNSPLHF. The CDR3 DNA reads TGTGCCATCAGCTCCTGGGACAGTAATTCACCCCTCCACTTT.

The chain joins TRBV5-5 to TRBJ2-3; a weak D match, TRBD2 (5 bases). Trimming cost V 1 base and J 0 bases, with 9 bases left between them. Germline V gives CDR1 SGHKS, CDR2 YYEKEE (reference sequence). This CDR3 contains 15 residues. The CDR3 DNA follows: TGTGCCAGCAGCTTGCGGGGATCTAGCACAGATACGCAGTATTTT. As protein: CASSLRGSSTDTQYF.

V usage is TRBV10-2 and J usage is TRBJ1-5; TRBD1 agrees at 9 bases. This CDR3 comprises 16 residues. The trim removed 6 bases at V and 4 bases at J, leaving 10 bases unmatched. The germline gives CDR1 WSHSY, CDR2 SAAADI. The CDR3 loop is CASSATGTGNNQPQHF. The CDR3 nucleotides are TGCGCCAGCAGCGCTACCGGGACAGGGAATAATCAGCCCCAGCATTTT.

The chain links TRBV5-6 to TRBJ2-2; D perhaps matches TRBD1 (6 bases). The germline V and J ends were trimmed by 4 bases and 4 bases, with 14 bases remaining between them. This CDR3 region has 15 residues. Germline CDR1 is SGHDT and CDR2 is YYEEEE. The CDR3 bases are TGTGCCAGCAGCCTCCCGGGACAAATCACCGGGGAGCTGTTTTTT. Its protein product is CASSLPGQITGELFF.

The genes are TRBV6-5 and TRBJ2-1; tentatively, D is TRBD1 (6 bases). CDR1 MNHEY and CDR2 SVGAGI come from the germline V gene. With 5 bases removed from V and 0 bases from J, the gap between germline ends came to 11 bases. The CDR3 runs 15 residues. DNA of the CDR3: TGTGCCAGCAGTCCTACAGGGCTCTCCTACAATGAGCAGTTCTTC. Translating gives CASSPTGLSYNEQFF.

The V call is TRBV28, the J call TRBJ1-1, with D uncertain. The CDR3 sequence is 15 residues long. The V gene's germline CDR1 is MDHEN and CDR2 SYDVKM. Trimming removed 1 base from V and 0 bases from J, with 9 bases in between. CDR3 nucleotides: TGTGCCAGCAGTTTATTGGGCAGCATGAACACTGAAGCTTTCTTT. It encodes CASSLLGSMNTEAFF.

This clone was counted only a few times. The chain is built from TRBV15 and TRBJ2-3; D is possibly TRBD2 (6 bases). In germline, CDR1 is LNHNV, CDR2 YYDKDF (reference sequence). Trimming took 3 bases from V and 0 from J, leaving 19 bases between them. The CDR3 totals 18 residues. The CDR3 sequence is CATSSVAVAMFSTDTQYF. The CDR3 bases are TGTGCCACCAGCAGTGTAGCGGTGGCAATGTTTAGCACAGATACGCAGTATTTT.